A selection of T cell receptor beta chains follows, all from one sample in a study of cytomegalovirus exposure and HLA in healthy donors. Using immunoSEQ multiplex PCR, the repertoire was profiled, and TCRdb retains in-frame clones only, with some absent. In the table there are approximately 150,000 clones, about 80% of which are singletons. The sequenced sample consisted of PBMCs. The receptors were gathered from a young woman in good health and CMV-seronegative. The CDR3 runs from the conserved cysteine through the conserved F or W. Fields, in order: D gene, J gene, V gene, clone size, CDR3 DNA, CDR3 protein. A D gene is named only where the DNA matches it firmly. Expanded clones get a size class; other rows say once, few or many, or leave the size out.

D gene: -
J gene: TRBJ1-2
V gene: TRBV6-7
clone size: few
CDR3 DNA: TGTGCCAGCGGGGGCAGGGCTAACTATGGCTACACCTTC
CDR3 protein: CASGGRANYGYTF

D gene: -
J gene: TRBJ2-7
V gene: TRBV5-4
clone size: -
CDR3 DNA: TGTGCCAGCAGCCCCGATAGGGGGTTCTCCTACGAGCAGTACTTC
CDR3 protein: CASSPDRGFSYEQYF

D gene: -
J gene: TRBJ1-6
V gene: TRBV7-2
clone size: -
CDR3 DNA: TGTGCCAGCAGCCCGCCGGAGAGTCGGTCACCCCTCCACTTT
CDR3 protein: CASSPPESRSPLHF

D gene: -
J gene: TRBJ2-2
V gene: TRBV10-1
clone size: -
CDR3 DNA: TGCGCCAGCAGTGCAGTCACCGGGGAGCTGTTTTTT
CDR3 protein: CASSAVTGELFF

D gene: -
J gene: TRBJ1-2
V gene: TRBV29-1
clone size: -
CDR3 DNA: TGCAGCGTTGAACGTAGGGAGTATGGCTACACCTTC
CDR3 protein: CSVERREYGYTF

D gene: TRBD1
J gene: TRBJ1-1
V gene: TRBV7-3
clone size: -
CDR3 DNA: TGTGCCAGCAGCTCAAAGGGACAGCCAAGCACTGAAGCTTTCTTT
CDR3 protein: CASSSKGQPSTEAFF

D gene: -
J gene: TRBJ1-5
V gene: TRBV2
clone size: -
CDR3 DNA: TGTGCCAGCAGTGAATATCGCGGGGAGAAGAATCAGCCCCAGCATTTT
CDR3 protein: CASSEYRGEKNQPQHF

D gene: -
J gene: TRBJ2-4
V gene: TRBV6-1
clone size: -
CDR3 DNA: TGTGCCGCAGGGCAAGGGGCTATCAGAAACATTCAGTACTTC
CDR3 protein: CAAGQGAIRNIQYF

D gene: -
J gene: TRBJ1-1
V gene: TRBV9
clone size: -
CDR3 DNA: TGTGCCAGCAGCCCCCATCATAACACTGAAGCTTTCTTT
CDR3 protein: CASSPHHNTEAFF

D gene: TRBD1
J gene: TRBJ1-2
V gene: TRBV6-1
clone size: -
CDR3 DNA: TGTGCCAGCAGTGTCAACCGGGACAGGGGGCCTGGCTACACCTTC
CDR3 protein: CASSVNRDRGPGYTF

D gene: TRBD1
J gene: TRBJ1-1
V gene: TRBV7-2
clone size: -
CDR3 DNA: TGTGCCAGCAGCCGCCACCGGGACAGTGAAGCTTTCTTT
CDR3 protein: CASSRHRDSEAFF

D gene: TRBD1
J gene: TRBJ2-7
V gene: TRBV4-2
clone size: -
CDR3 DNA: TGTGCCAGCAGCCAAGGCGGGCTACAGGACAGGGCCTACGAGCAGTACTTC
CDR3 protein: CASSQGGLQDRAYEQYF

D gene: TRBD1
J gene: TRBJ1-1
V gene: TRBV14
clone size: -
CDR3 DNA: TGTGCCAGCAGCCCAGCGACAGGGAGGAACACTGAAGCTTTCTTT
CDR3 protein: CASSPATGRNTEAFF

D gene: TRBD2
J gene: TRBJ2-1
V gene: TRBV5-8
clone size: -
CDR3 DNA: TGTGCCAGCAGCTTTACTAGAAGCGGGGGGGCCTTGACGATCTTC
CDR3 protein: CASSFTRSGGALTIF

D gene: TRBD1
J gene: TRBJ2-1
V gene: TRBV4-1
clone size: -
CDR3 DNA: TGCGCCAGCAGCCCGGGTCGAGGGACAGGGTTCTACAATGAGCAGTTCTTC
CDR3 protein: CASSPGRGTGFYNEQFF

D gene: -
J gene: TRBJ1-2
V gene: TRBV7-2
clone size: -
CDR3 DNA: TGTGCCAGCAGCCCCTCGGGCAGGGCTAACTATGGCTACACCTTC
CDR3 protein: CASSPSGRANYGYTF

D gene: -
J gene: TRBJ1-4
V gene: TRBV7-2
clone size: -
CDR3 DNA: TGTGCCAGCAGCTTCGATTCTACGGGTGCGGAACTGTTTTTT
CDR3 protein: CASSFDSTGAELFF

D gene: -
J gene: TRBJ1-4
V gene: TRBV5-6
clone size: -
CDR3 DNA: TGTGCCAGCAGCTTGTATGGGGGGGAAACGGGAAAACTGTTTTTT
CDR3 protein: CASSLYGGETGKLFF

D gene: -
J gene: TRBJ1-6
V gene: TRBV2
clone size: once
CDR3 DNA: TGTGCCAGCAGTGAATGGGGAGGGGTAGGCTCACCCCTCCACTTT
CDR3 protein: CASSEWGGVGSPLHF

D gene: TRBD1
J gene: TRBJ2-1
V gene: TRBV6-6
clone size: -
CDR3 DNA: TGTGCCAGCAGTCAAGGGGGACAGCCACTCTACAATGAGCAGTTCTTC
CDR3 protein: CASSQGGQPLYNEQFF

D gene: TRBD1
J gene: TRBJ1-2
V gene: TRBV6-1
clone size: -
CDR3 DNA: TGTGCCAGCAGTGACTATGGGACAGGGGCGGGTGGCTACACCTTC
CDR3 protein: CASSDYGTGAGGYTF

D gene: TRBD1
J gene: TRBJ1-2
V gene: TRBV6-7
clone size: -
CDR3 DNA: TGTGCCAGCAGTTACCCAGAGGACAGGCCCGGTCCCCCCCCTAACTATGGCTACACCTTC
CDR3 protein: CASSYPEDRPGPPPNYGYTF

D gene: -
J gene: TRBJ1-1
V gene: TRBV6-5
clone size: -
CDR3 DNA: TGTGCCAGCAGTCGCAGGGTAAAGAACACTGAAGCTTTCTTT
CDR3 protein: CASSRRVKNTEAFF

D gene: -
J gene: TRBJ2-7
V gene: TRBV9
clone size: once
CDR3 DNA: TGTGCTAGCAGCGTCGGACAGAGCTACGAGCAGTACTTC
CDR3 protein: CASSVGQSYEQYF

D gene: -
J gene: TRBJ1-1
V gene: TRBV6-5
clone size: -
CDR3 DNA: TGTGCCAGCAGTTTCTCAGGGGTCGTGAACACTGAAGCTTTCTTT
CDR3 protein: CASSFSGVVNTEAFF

D gene: TRBD1
J gene: TRBJ1-1
V gene: TRBV10-3
clone size: -
CDR3 DNA: TGTGCCATCAGCAGACAGGGGGACTCTCTAGAAGCTTTCTTT
CDR3 protein: CAISRQGDSLEAFF

D gene: TRBD2
J gene: TRBJ2-1
V gene: TRBV29-1
clone size: -
CDR3 DNA: TGCAGCGTTGGCCTAGCGGGGGCCCGCTCCTACAATGAGCAGTTCTTC
CDR3 protein: CSVGLAGARSYNEQFF

D gene: -
J gene: TRBJ1-1
V gene: TRBV7-9
clone size: -
CDR3 DNA: TGTGCCAGCAGCCAACACCCCGGGACATACCACATGAACACTGAAGCTTTCTTT
CDR3 protein: CASSQHPGTYHMNTEAFF

D gene: -
J gene: TRBJ1-1
V gene: TRBV5-1
clone size: -
CDR3 DNA: TGCGCCAGCAGCTTGTCGGTTGTGGAGGGGACTGAAGCTTTCTTT
CDR3 protein: CASSLSVVEGTEAFF

D gene: -
J gene: TRBJ1-2
V gene: TRBV6-1
clone size: once
CDR3 DNA: TGTGCCAGCAGGTTAAGCAGGGGTGAGAACTATGGCTACACCTTC
CDR3 protein: CASRLSRGENYGYTF

D gene: -
J gene: TRBJ2-6
V gene: TRBV2
clone size: -
CDR3 DNA: TGTGCCAGCAGTCTACAGGGTACTGGGGCCAACGTCCTGACTTTC
CDR3 protein: CASSLQGTGANVLTF

D gene: -
J gene: TRBJ1-1
V gene: TRBV2
clone size: -
CDR3 DNA: TGTGCCAGCAGTCAGGGTTCGGCTTTCTTT
CDR3 protein: CASSQGSAFF